One sample yielded the 30 T cell receptor beta chains listed below, sequenced in a study of long-term antiretroviral therapy in people with HIV. Running of the v3.0 immunoSEQ assay took place at survey level. TCRdb's table, derived via immunoSEQ multiplex PCR, lists solely in-frame clones and lacks some. The data show 25,000 or so clones, approximately 93% seen once. Sequenced here: unsorted PBMCs, sampled 6.2 years after starting antiretroviral therapy. These receptors all come from a middle-aged man with HIV.

This clone was observed once. The rearrangement uses TRBV29-1 and TRBJ2-2, with D tentatively TRBD2 (5 bases). V lost 6 bases to trimming and J lost 1 base, with 18 bases between them. CDR1 is SQVTM and CDR2 is ANQGSEA in the germline V gene. This CDR3 spans 16 amino acids. The CDR3 bases are TGCAGCGTCGCCGGGAAAGATTTTCAGAACACCGGGGAGCTGTTTTTT. Its translation: CSVAGKDFQNTGELFF.

This clone was seen just once. This chain uses TRBV5-1 with TRBJ1-5, with TRBD1 identical over 9 bases. V lost 4 bases, J lost 3 bases, and 5 bases stayed unmatched. This CDR3 has 15 residues. Germline V gene data show CDR1 as SGHRS and CDR2 as YFSETQ. Here the CDR3 reads CASSATGGNNQPQHF. CDR3 coding DNA: TGCGCCAGCAGCGCGACAGGGGGGAACAATCAGCCCCAGCATTTT.

The chain is built from TRBV30 and TRBJ1-2; D is unclear. Germline CDR1 GTSNPN, CDR2 SVGIG (reference sequence). Deletions cut 8 bases from V and 5 bases from J, with 3 bases between. There are 8 residues in the CDR3. The CDR3 coding sequence is TGTGCCCTTTATGGCTACACCTTC. It specifies CALYGYTF.

The genes are TRBV23-1 and TRBJ1-2; the match to TRBD1 covers 7 bases. TRBV23-1 is an ORF; its function is uncertain. J was trimmed by 4 bases and V by 0 bases; bases with no gene match: 11. The CDR3 runs to 17 residues. The CDR3 loop reads CASSQSPLRTGLYGYTF. For the CDR3, the DNA is TGCGCCAGCAGTCAATCCCCCCTCCGGACAGGCCTCTATGGCTACACCTTC.

The chain recombines TRBV29-1 with TRBJ2-3, with 12 bases matching TRBD2. There are 14 residues in the CDR3. Germline CDR1 reads SQVTM; CDR2 reads ANQGSEA. The junction had 7 bases not matched to a gene; V was cut back by 7 bases and J by 5 bases. CDR3 DNA sequence: TGCAGCGGCCGACTAGCGGGAGATGTAGATACGCAGTATTTT. This gives the protein CSGRLAGDVDTQYF.

The J gene is TRBJ1-2, the V gene TRBV6-6; D perhaps matches TRBD1 (5 bases). Trimming shortened V by 10 bases and J by 8 bases, and 20 bases separated the two germline ends. From germline, CDR1 is MNHNY and CDR2 SVGAGI (reference sequence). The CDR3 is 13 residues long. The CDR3 DNA sequence: TGTGCCACCCACCCGAGGGGTTTACAAGGCTACACCTTC. It codes for CATHPRGLQGYTF.

V gene TRBV13 combines with J gene TRBJ2-7; possible D gene TRBD2, 5 bases. With 6 bases removed from V and 2 bases from J, the gap between germline ends came to 8 bases. Germline assignment: CDR1 PRHDT and CDR2 FYEKMQ (reference sequence). CDR3 length equals 12 residues. The CDR3 DNA follows: TGTGCCAGCAGTTTCGGGACCTACGAGCAGTACTTC. This translates into CASSFGTYEQYF.

The CDR3 bases are TGTGCCAGCAGCCCTCAGACGAGGCAAGAGACCCAGTACTTC. Protein product: CASSPQTRQETQYF. The chain links TRBV9 to TRBJ2-5; D unclear. The V gene's germline CDR1 is SGDLS and CDR2 YYNGEE. Trimming removed 4 bases from V and 2 bases from J, with 12 bases in between. CDR3 length equals 14 residues.

The chain carries TRBV7-3 and TRBJ2-6, with 8 bases matching TRBD1. Germline loops: CDR1 SGHTA, CDR2 FQGTGA. The CDR3 runs 17 residues. V was pared by 4 bases and J by 2 bases, with 7 bases of the junction left unmatched. The CDR3 region has the DNA TGTGCCAGCAGCTCCGGACAGGGACGGCCTGGGGCCAACGTCCTGACTTTC. It specifies CASSSGQGRPGANVLTF.

The chain recombines TRBV9 with TRBJ2-7; D may match TRBD1 or TRBD2 (6 bases each). This CDR3 has 14 amino acids. Trimming shortened V by 3 bases and J by 6 bases, and 16 bases separated the two germline ends. The germline V gene encodes CDR1 SGDLS and CDR2 YYNGEE. The CDR3 loop reads CASSASGGWTEQYF. CDR3 DNA sequence: TGTGCCAGCAGCGCCTCCGGGGGCTGGACCGAGCAGTACTTC. Based on the CDR3 plus reference TRBV9 and TRBJ2-7, the full variable domain is DSGVTQTPKHLITATGQRVTLRCSPRSGDLSVYWYQQSLDQGLQFLIQYYNGEERAKGNILERFSAQQFPDLHSELNLSSLELGDSALYFCASSASGGWTEQYFGPGTRLTVT.

V and J are TRBV6-6 and TRBJ2-2; 7 positions agree with TRBD1. Germline assignment: CDR1 MNHNY and CDR2 SVGAGI (reference sequence). The CDR3 is made up of 16 amino acids. Germline trimming cut 0 bases from V and 1 base from J; bases unmatched to any gene: 2. The CDR3 spells CASSYSRTGNTGELFF. The CDR3 nucleotides read TGTGCCAGCAGTTACTCCCGGACAGGGAACACCGGGGAGCTGTTTTTT.

The table lists this clone with a few counts. This sequence joins TRBV4-3 and TRBJ2-7, with TRBD2 as a possible D gene (6 bases). This CDR3 is built from 14 residues. Germline V gives CDR1 LGHNA, CDR2 YSLEER. V shed 4 bases and J shed 5 bases, with 15 bases lying between them. The DNA of the CDR3 is TGCGCCAGCAGCCCCGGTTTGCTAGCGAACGAGCAGTACTTC. Translated: CASSPGLLANEQYF.

Here the CDR3 DNA reads TGTGCCAGCAGTTACTTTTCCCCGATGGAAGGAAACACCATATATTTT. Its translation is CASSYFSPMEGNTIYF. The V gene is TRBV6-6, the J gene TRBJ1-3; D is unresolved. There are 16 residues in the CDR3. Trimming removed 1 base from V and 4 bases from J, with 14 bases in between. The germline V gene encodes CDR1 MNHNY and CDR2 SVGAGI (reference sequence).

J is TRBJ1-6 and V is TRBV5-1; no definite D call. The CDR3 covers 15 residues. V shed 2 bases and J shed 6 bases, with 12 bases lying between them. CDR1 is SGHRS and CDR2 is YFSETQ in the germline V gene. CDR3 protein: CASSLEAGVNSPLHF. In DNA, the CDR3 is TGCGCCAGCAGCTTAGAAGCCGGGGTTAATTCACCCCTCCACTTT.

The V call is TRBV9, the J call TRBJ1-3; possibly TRBD1 for D (6 bases). Germline lookup yields CDR1 SGDLS and CDR2 YYNGEE. Trimming stripped 0 bases from V and 0 bases from J, with 7 bases between. This CDR3 is 15 amino acids long. The CDR3 sequence: CASSVGDISGNTIYF. The CDR3 DNA sequence: TGTGCCAGCAGCGTAGGGGACATCTCTGGAAACACCATATATTTT.

This chain uses TRBV19 with TRBJ1-2, with a weak D call TRBD1 (6 bases). Germline V gives CDR1 LNHDA, CDR2 SQIVND (reference sequence). The CDR3 length is 16 residues. Trimming removed 11 bases from V and 2 bases from J, with 24 bases in between. CDR3 in amino acids: CAVALTSGQRNYGYTF. The DNA for the CDR3 is TGTGCCGTAGCCCTTACCTCCGGACAGAGAAACTATGGCTACACCTTC.

The V gene is TRBV19, the J gene TRBJ2-5; TRBD1 matches at 9 bases. After removal of 7 bases from V and 5 bases from J, the junction contained 11 bases not matched to a gene. The CDR3 is made up of 15 amino acids. Germline loops: CDR1 LNHDA, CDR2 SQIVND (reference sequence). The CDR3 region is CASTAIQGAYETQYF. In DNA form, the CDR3 reads TGTGCCAGTACCGCAATACAGGGGGCGTATGAGACCCAGTACTTC.

This sequence joins TRBV7-6 and TRBJ1-1, with 8 positions matching TRBD1. The CDR3 consists of 16 residues. Germline V gene data show CDR1 as SGHVS and CDR2 as FNYEAQ. The V gene end was trimmed by 2 bases and the J gene end by 1 base; junction bases not matched to a gene: 6. The CDR3 protein is CASSLNSGTGNTEAFF. The DNA of the CDR3 is TGTGCCAGCAGCTTAAATTCCGGGACAGGGAACACTGAAGCTTTCTTT.

The chain links TRBV19 to TRBJ1-6; D is possibly TRBD1 (6 bases). V was pared by 9 bases and J by 7 bases, with 19 bases between. The CDR3 loop spans 15 amino acids. CDR1 and CDR2 from the germline V gene are LNHDA and SQIVND (reference sequence). CDR3 DNA sequence: TGTGCCAGCAACAAGGGGGGGGATCGAAATTCACCCCTCCACTTT. It encodes CASNKGGDRNSPLHF.

V is TRBV18 and J is TRBJ2-1; the D gene is possibly TRBD2 (7 bases). The germline V gene has CDR1 KGHSH and CDR2 LQKENI. V lost 3 bases, J lost 8 bases, and 17 bases lay in between. The CDR3 sequence is 15 residues long. CDR3: CASSPPGGNRDEQFF. CDR3 DNA: TGTGCCAGCTCACCCCCGGGGGGCAATCGGGATGAGCAGTTCTTC.

The chain links TRBV10-3 to TRBJ2-2; 11 nucleotides line up with TRBD2. V was pared by 0 bases and J by 6 bases, with 6 bases of the junction left unmatched. The CDR3 is made up of 17 amino acids. CDR1 ENHRY and CDR2 SYGVKD come from the germline V gene. CDR3 nucleotides: TGTGCCATCAGTGAGTCCATTAGCGGGGGGGCATCCGGGGAGCTGTTTTTT. Its translation is CAISESISGGASGELFF.

V gene TRBV27 combines with J gene TRBJ1-5, with D possibly matching TRBD1 (5 bases). In germline, CDR1 is MNHEY, CDR2 SMNVEV (reference sequence). Trimming took 5 bases from V and 2 from J, leaving 10 bases between them. The CDR3 length is 14 residues. This CDR3 is CASSPLTGNQPQHF. CDR3 nucleotides: TGTGCCAGCAGTCCTCTGACAGGCAATCAGCCCCAGCATTTT.

This clone was seen just once. The J gene is TRBJ2-5, the V gene TRBV27, with TRBD2 matching over 12 bases. The length of the CDR3 is 14 residues. In germline, CDR1 is MNHEY, CDR2 SMNVEV (reference sequence). V shed 3 bases and J 5 bases; nucleotides not matched to a gene: 1. The CDR3 reads CASSFGTSGETQYF. The CDR3 nucleotides are TGTGCCAGCAGTTTCGGGACTAGCGGGGAGACCCAGTACTTC.

The chain carries TRBV6-6 and TRBJ2-7; tentative D call: TRBD2 (6 bases). The CDR3 is 15 amino acids. The germline V and J ends were trimmed by 6 bases and 1 base, with 16 bases remaining between them. Looked up from germline, CDR1 is MNHNY and CDR2 is SVGAGI (reference sequence). CDR3 residues: CASSRPPTSSYEQYF. In DNA form, the CDR3 reads TGTGCCAGCAGCCGACCTCCGACTAGTTCCTACGAGCAGTACTTC.

The gene calls are TRBV23-1 and TRBJ2-3, with TRBD2 identical over 9 bases. TRBV23-1 counts as an open reading frame of uncertain function. V lost 7 bases to trimming and J lost 5 bases; unmatched junction nucleotides: 7. The CDR3 is 14 amino acids. The CDR3 DNA reads as TGCGCCAGCATACGGGGCGGGAGGGGAGATACGCAGTATTTT. As protein: CASIRGGRGDTQYF.

The chain employs TRBV7-9 and TRBJ2-2; D not resolved. Trimming pared 1 base from V and 9 bases from J, leaving 15 bases between. CDR1 SEHNR and CDR2 FQNEAQ come from the germline V gene (reference sequence). The length of the CDR3 is 15 residues. CDR3 DNA: TGTGCCAGCAGCTTAGTTGGCACCGTCCACCGGGAGCTGTTTTTT. Translating it yields CASSLVGTVHRELFF.

The CDR3 DNA is TGTGCCAGCGGCAAGGTTGACCCCTACGAGCAGTACTTC. Its protein is CASGKVDPYEQYF. The chain joins TRBV11-2 to TRBJ2-7; D gene unclear. Germline assignment: CDR1 SGHAT and CDR2 FQNNGV. The V gene lost 8 bases and the J gene lost 2 bases, with 13 bases spanning the gap. This CDR3 is 13 amino acids long.

The gene calls are TRBV27 and TRBJ2-7; 8 positions match TRBD1. The CDR3 is 14 amino acids. V dropped 6 bases and J dropped 6; count of bases not matched to a gene: 10. Germline CDR1 MNHEY, CDR2 SMNVEV (reference sequence). CDR3 nucleotide sequence: TGTGCCAGCAGGCCCGGGACAGGTCACGGCGAGCAGTACTTC. This encodes CASRPGTGHGEQYF.

The gene calls are TRBV13 and TRBJ1-2, with a weak D call TRBD1 (6 bases). V shed 0 bases and J shed 8 bases, with 16 bases lying between them. CDR3 length: 15 residues. Looked up from germline, CDR1 is PRHDT and CDR2 is FYEKMQ (reference sequence). The CDR3 loop is CASSLGPGANGGYTF. The CDR3 nucleotides are TGTGCCAGCAGCTTAGGCCCAGGGGCTAACGGGGGCTACACCTTC.

This clone turned up a few times. The chain recombines TRBV7-9 with TRBJ2-7; no clear D. Germline-derived CDR1 and CDR2 are SEHNR and FQNEAQ (reference sequence). Deletions cut 5 bases from V and 2 bases from J, with 10 bases between. The CDR3 sequence is 13 residues long. As DNA, the CDR3 is TGTGCCAGCAGCCCGAGACTGACCTACGAGCAGTACTTC. Amino acids: CASSPRLTYEQYF.